Listed below are T cell receptor beta chains from one sample, sequenced in a study of blood T cell repertoires in COVID-19. Profiling relied on immunoSEQ multiplex PCR, and the TCRdb table lists in-frame clones only, not all of them. The sample consists of 45,000 to 70,000 clones, 82% of them appearing once. Sequencing was performed on peripheral blood. These receptors were taken from a woman older than 75 with acute or convalescent COVID-19. Each CDR3 is given without its conserved first and last residue.

V gene: TRBV4-1
J gene: TRBJ2-7
CDR3 protein: ASSQESSGTPYEQY

V gene: TRBV18
J gene: TRBJ2-2
CDR3 protein: ASSRTEYTGELF

V gene: TRBV6-5
J gene: TRBJ1-2
CDR3 protein: ASSPRDRASYGYT

V gene: TRBV19
J gene: TRBJ1-5
CDR3 protein: ASSILTQGGKWSNQPQH

V gene: TRBV7-9
J gene: TRBJ2-1
CDR3 protein: ASSYMGTSEVNEQF

V gene: TRBV5-6
J gene: TRBJ1-6
CDR3 protein: ASSLLGRDNSPLH

V gene: TRBV2
J gene: TRBJ2-1
CDR3 protein: ASSVRLAVYNEQF

V gene: TRBV10-2
J gene: TRBJ2-7
CDR3 protein: ASRLGTSGKDEQY

V gene: TRBV6-5
J gene: TRBJ2-5
CDR3 protein: ASGLGGETQY

V gene: TRBV5-1
J gene: TRBJ1-3
CDR3 protein: ASSLHGGTGSGVSGNTIY

V gene: TRBV12-3/TRBV12-4
J gene: TRBJ2-7
CDR3 protein: ASSFRGDYEQY

V gene: TRBV27
J gene: TRBJ1-1
CDR3 protein: ASSSIRGPLNTEAF

V gene: TRBV5-6
J gene: TRBJ1-2
CDR3 protein: ASSLGTALYGYT

V gene: TRBV5-1
J gene: TRBJ1-1
CDR3 protein: ASSLSQGRTEAF

V gene: TRBV10-3
J gene: TRBJ2-6
CDR3 protein: AISESGLAGQVASGANVLT

V gene: TRBV5-1
J gene: TRBJ2-3
CDR3 protein: ASSYNPGVGTDTQY

V gene: TRBV28
J gene: TRBJ2-5
CDR3 protein: ASSPERLQETQY

V gene: TRBV6-6
J gene: TRBJ2-5
CDR3 protein: ASSAVAGEETQY

V gene: TRBV18
J gene: TRBJ2-7
CDR3 protein: ASSPSAGYSYEQY

V gene: TRBV11-2
J gene: TRBJ2-1
CDR3 protein: ASSLQGNFYNEQF

V gene: TRBV7-9
J gene: TRBJ2-3
CDR3 protein: ASSSWTGPSTDTQY

V gene: TRBV28
J gene: TRBJ1-2
CDR3 protein: ASSLQSYGYT

V gene: TRBV3-1/TRBV3-2
J gene: TRBJ1-2
CDR3 protein: ASSQDLLANYGYT

V gene: TRBV2
J gene: TRBJ2-7
CDR3 protein: ASSDTFYEQY

V gene: TRBV11-2
J gene: TRBJ2-1
CDR3 protein: ASSLEPRSSYNEQF

V gene: TRBV5-6
J gene: TRBJ1-6
CDR3 protein: ASSYTRDTYNSPLH

V gene: TRBV10-1
J gene: TRBJ1-2
CDR3 protein: ASNWTGGGDGYT

V gene: TRBV28
J gene: TRBJ2-2
CDR3 protein: ASSSGQGNTGELF

V gene: TRBV11-2
J gene: TRBJ2-2
CDR3 protein: ASSPGPRGGRNTGELF

V gene: TRBV9
J gene: TRBJ1-2
CDR3 protein: ASSGQGFEGYT

V gene: TRBV10-2
J gene: TRBJ1-1
CDR3 protein: ASSDPRNTEAF

V gene: TRBV15
J gene: TRBJ1-1
CDR3 protein: ATSDGLGGAF

V gene: TRBV18
J gene: TRBJ2-2
CDR3 protein: ASSLIGQGPNTGELF